This TCR beta chain was observed in a study of early T cells in non-severe SARS-CoV-2 infection. About the study: The input, bulk RNA from unsorted whole blood, was sequenced, and chains were unpaired.

This CDR3 spans 13 amino acids. The germline gives CDR1 SQVTM, CDR2 ANQGSEA. Trimming stripped 5 bases from V and 3 bases from J, with 11 bases between. Attachment of unique molecular identifiers to individual cDNA molecules was performed. TCRdb called the 5' RACE reads again in MiXCR, with one record for every CDR3 protein. The sample has some 60,000 distinct CDR3 sequences, more than 7.5% seen once. Study-wide results and caveats: In VDJdb matching, anti-spike CD8 responses were favored while private and CD4 specificities went missing.

This clonotype has just a few counts. Antigen specificity is unknown. The rearrangement links TRBV29-1 to TRBJ1-5; a possible D gene is TRBD1 (6 bases). Sample: whole blood. The TCR originated in an adult who was a healthcare worker with PCR-confirmed SARS-CoV-2 infection or an uninfected control (not recorded which). CDR3 sequence reads: CSVLSGANQPQHF. CDR3 coding DNA: TGCAGCGTTTTATCAGGGGCCAATCAGCCCCAGCATTTT.